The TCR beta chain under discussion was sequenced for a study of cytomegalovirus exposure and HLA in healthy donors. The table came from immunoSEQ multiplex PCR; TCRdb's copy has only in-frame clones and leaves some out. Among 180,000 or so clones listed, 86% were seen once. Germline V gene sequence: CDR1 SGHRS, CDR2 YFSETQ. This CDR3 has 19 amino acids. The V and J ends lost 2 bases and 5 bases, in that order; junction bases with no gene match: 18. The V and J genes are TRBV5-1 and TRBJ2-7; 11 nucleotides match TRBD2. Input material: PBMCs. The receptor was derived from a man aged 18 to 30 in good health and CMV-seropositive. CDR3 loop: CASSLWGALAGVRVHEQYF. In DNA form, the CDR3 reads TGCGCCAGCAGCTTATGGGGGGCACTAGCGGGAGTTCGTGTCCACGAGCAGTACTTC.